These 26 T cell receptor beta chains share one sample of origin, sequenced in a study of blood T cells in healthy people across ages. PCR was performed a second time for 7 to 11 cycles using a sample-barcoded 5' primer and a J-beta primer mix. Using its own MiXCR run on the 5' RACE reads, TCRdb lists one record per CDR3 protein. The sample contains 710,000 or so distinct CDR3 sequences, roughly 32% of which appear only once. The sequenced sample was blood. Source of these receptors: a woman older than 75 in good health.

The table lists this clonotype with a few counts. This sequence may be a read error, since a much larger clone differs from it by one base. This sequence joins TRBV12-3 or TRBV12-4 and TRBJ2-1; either TRBD1 or TRBD2 may fit D (5 bases each). CDR3 size: 18 residues. CDR3 protein: CASSPGAGWGSSHNEQFF. The CDR3, as DNA: TGTGCCAGCAGCCCTGGGGCCGGGTGGGGGAGCTCCCACAATGAGCAGTTCTTC.

This chain uses TRBV20-1 with TRBJ1-4; TRBD1 aligns across 8 bases. This CDR3 region has 15 residues. Germline lookup yields CDR1 DFQATT and CDR2 SNEGSKA (reference sequence). V shed 2 bases, J shed 1 base, and the junction held 3 bases outside the gene matches. CDR3 DNA sequence: TGCAGTGCTAGACCCAGGGGGCTAACTAATGAAAAACTGTTTTTT. Protein: CSARPRGLTNEKLFF.

This clonotype came up many times. The V and J genes are TRBV7-9 and TRBJ2-7; 9 bases match TRBD1. The CDR3 has 16 amino acids. Germline V gene sequence: CDR1 SEHNR, CDR2 FQNEAQ (reference sequence). The V segment lost 4 bases and the J segment 7 bases; nucleotides outside the gene matches: 14. CDR3: CASSSTSGTGQEEQYF. The CDR3 region has the DNA TGTGCCAGCAGCTCGACCTCCGGGACAGGGCAGGAAGAGCAGTACTTC. The whole variable domain, remainder taken from reference TRBV7-9 and TRBJ2-7, is DTGVSQNPRHKITKRGQNVTFRCDPISEHNRLYWYRQTLGQGPEFLTYFQNEAQLEKSRLLSDRFSAERPKGSFSTLEIQRTEQGDSAMYLCASSSTSGTGQEEQYFGPGTRLTVT.

There are many counts of this clonotype. This sequence joins TRBV6-2 or TRBV6-3 and TRBJ2-3, with D possibly matching TRBD1 (6 bases). Per germline, CDR1 MNHEY and CDR2 SVGEGT. CDR3 length equals 15 residues. V dropped 6 bases and J dropped 1 base, with 14 bases sitting between them. The CDR3 sequence is CASSSDRIGTDTQYF. The CDR3 nucleotides are TGTGCCAGCAGCTCCGACAGGATTGGCACAGATACGCAGTATTTT.

Comments on this clonotype: This may be a read error, as it is one base from a much larger clone. This chain links TRBV4-2 with TRBJ2-1, with D perhaps assigned TRBD1 or TRBD2 (5 bases each). The CDR3 consists of 14 residues. CDR1 and CDR2 (germline): LGHNA, YNFKEQ. The ends were cut back, 3 bases at V and 9 bases at J, with 15 bases in the middle. For the CDR3, the DNA is TGTGCCAGCAGCCAGGACGGGGCAGGGATTGAGCAGTTCTTC. This encodes CASSQDGAGIEQFF.

Many counts were recorded for this clonotype. The gene calls are TRBV11-2 and TRBJ2-5; D tentatively fits TRBD1 or TRBD2 (5 bases each). V lost 1 base and J 1 base, leaving 10 bases between the germline ends. The germline V gene has CDR1 SGHAT and CDR2 FQNNGV. The CDR3 length is 15 residues. CDR3 region: CASSLGAGTQETQYF. The CDR3 coding sequence is TGTGCCAGCAGCTTAGGTGCAGGGACCCAAGAGACCCAGTACTTC.

This clonotype was seen more than once but under ten times. This may be a read error, as it is one base from a much larger clone. V gene TRBV10-3 combines with J gene TRBJ2-1; 10 bases are shared with TRBD1. CDR3 length equals 16 residues. V dropped 6 bases and J dropped 13; count of bases not matched to a gene: 18. In germline, CDR1 is ENHRY, CDR2 SYGVKD. CDR3 bases: TGTGCCATCAGCGGTTGGGGACAGGGGTCTCAAGAGACCCAGTTCTTC. It yields the protein CAISGWGQGSQETQFF.

Comment on this clonotype: A junction boundary mismatches the germline segment, possibly from a read error. The chain couples TRBV3-1 to TRBJ2-3, with unresolved D. The CDR3 totals 12 residues. Germline-derived CDR1 and CDR2 are LGHDT and YNNKEL (reference sequence). CDR3 coding DNA: TGTGCCGGCAGCCAGACGACAGATACGCAGTATTTT. It codes for CAGSQTTDTQYF.

V usage is TRBV27 and J usage is TRBJ1-2; D possibly corresponds to TRBD1 (5 bases). Per germline, CDR1 MNHEY and CDR2 SMNVEV (reference sequence). The CDR3 length is 17 residues. V lost 3 bases, J lost 7 bases, and 24 bases lay in between. CDR3 DNA sequence: TGTGCCAGCAGTTTGGGCAGAGGGGCCCTCCTCTGGGGTGGCTACACCTTC. Its protein product is CASSLGRGALLWGGYTF.

This clonotype occurred many times. This sequence joins TRBV7-2 and TRBJ1-1; no firm D call. This CDR3 contains 13 residues. V was pared by 2 bases and J by 1 base, with 5 bases between. Per the germline V gene, CDR1 is SGHTA and CDR2 is FQGNSA. The DNA for the CDR3 is TGTGCCAGCAGCTTAAGGAGGAACACTGAAGCTTTCTTT. Amino acids: CASSLRRNTEAFF.

This clonotype was seen ten or more times. This sequence joins TRBV11-1 and TRBJ2-7; D possibly corresponds to TRBD1 (6 bases). Trimming took off 5 bases at V and 1 base at J, with 12 bases between the two ends. Germline loops: CDR1 SGHAT, CDR2 FQDESV (reference sequence). This CDR3 is built from 14 residues. The DNA for the CDR3 is TGTGCCAGCAGCGCAAACAGGGTTTCCTACGAGCAGTACTTC. Its protein product is CASSANRVSYEQYF.

This clonotype was seen at least ten times. The V call is TRBV6-6, the J call TRBJ2-3; 8 positions agree with TRBD2. CDR1 MNHNY and CDR2 SVGAGI come from the germline V gene (reference sequence). The junction had 10 bases not matched to a gene; V was cut back by 7 bases and J by 4 bases. There are 15 residues in the CDR3. CDR3 sequence: CASNRGGSRSDTQYF. The CDR3 DNA is TGTGCCAGCAATCGCGGGGGGTCAAGGTCAGATACGCAGTATTTT.

This clonotype appeared a few times. This chain connects TRBV3-1 to TRBJ1-2; TRBD1 matches at 7 bases. CDR3 length: 14 amino acids. Germline V CDR1 and CDR2: LGHDT, YNNKEL (reference sequence). V was clipped by 4 bases and J by 2 bases; unmatched bases: 4. The CDR3 is CASSPHRGNYGYTF. CDR3 nucleotide sequence: TGTGCCAGCAGCCCTCACAGGGGAAACTATGGCTACACCTTC.

The V call is TRBV2, the J call TRBJ2-1, with 11 nucleotides matching TRBD2. The CDR3 has 17 amino acids. V trimming: 6 bases; J trimming: 6 bases; junction bases outside the gene matches: 13. The germline V gene encodes CDR1 SNHLY and CDR2 FYNNEI. CDR3 sequence reads: CASRELIAGGLFNEQFF. Here the CDR3 DNA reads TGTGCCAGCAGGGAACTGATAGCGGGGGGGCTATTCAATGAGCAGTTCTTC.

This rearrangement joins TRBV15 to TRBJ2-2; D uncertain. The germline V and J ends were trimmed by 4 bases and 1 base, with 7 bases remaining between them. The germline V gene encodes CDR1 LNHNV and CDR2 YYDKDF (reference sequence). The CDR3 is made up of 14 amino acids. CDR3 bases: TGTGCCACCAGCACCACTCGGAACACCGGGGAGCTGTTTTTT. It encodes CATSTTRNTGELFF.

In this sample, this clonotype turned up many times. This chain uses TRBV20-1 with TRBJ2-1; 8 positions agree with TRBD1. Germline V CDR1 and CDR2: DFQATT, SNEGSKA (reference sequence). V trimming: 3 bases; J trimming: 9 bases; junction bases outside the gene matches: 10. The CDR3 extends over 14 amino acids. CDR3 in amino acids: CSASLDRELGEQFF. CDR3 bases: TGCAGTGCTAGTTTGGACAGGGAATTGGGTGAGCAGTTCTTC.

Ten or more counts support this clonotype. The chain couples TRBV5-1 to TRBJ2-1; D is possibly TRBD2 (6 bases). V was trimmed by 1 base and J by 0 bases, leaving 8 bases between them. There are 15 residues in the CDR3. Germline CDR1 reads SGHRS; CDR2 reads YFSETQ. In DNA, the CDR3 is TGCGCCAGCAGCTTGCTAGCGAACTCCTACAATGAGCAGTTCTTC. It yields the protein CASSLLANSYNEQFF.

There are many counts of this clonotype. The rearrangement joins TRBV5-1 to TRBJ2-5; D is perhaps TRBD2 (7 bases). V was shortened by 6 bases and J by 1 base, with 13 bases between the two germline ends. The CDR3 length is 14 residues. From germline, CDR1 is SGHRS and CDR2 YFSETQ. The CDR3 region has the DNA TGCGCCAGCACCTCCCGGGGGGCCCAAGAGACCCAGTACTTC. It specifies CASTSRGAQETQYF.

This clonotype was counted ten times or more. The chain combines TRBV12-3 or TRBV12-4 with TRBJ1-1, with D unclear. This CDR3 has 12 residues. Trimming stripped 2 bases from V and 3 bases from J, with 4 bases between. The CDR3 here is CASSLLDTEAFF. The CDR3 DNA reads as TGTGCCAGCAGTTTATTGGACACTGAAGCTTTCTTT.

In DNA, the CDR3 is TGTGCCAGCAATATAGGGACAGGGGGCGAACCCTCCCGCAATGAGCGGTACTTC. Residues: CASNIGTGGEPSRNERYF. The chain recombines TRBV6-2 or TRBV6-3 with TRBJ2-5, with 12 positions matching TRBD1. Germline CDR1 reads MNHEY; CDR2 reads SVGEGT. The CDR3 totals 18 residues. Losses at the gene ends were 7 bases for V and 13 bases for J; bases not matched to a gene: 25.

The chain recombines TRBV20-1 with TRBJ1-2; unclear D gene. Germline V lookup: CDR1 DFQATT, CDR2 SNEGSKA (reference sequence). V was clipped by 3 bases and J by 7 bases, with 12 bases between them. CDR3 length: 12 residues. The CDR3, as DNA: TGCAGTGCTAGTGAGACCTACTGTGGCTACACCTTC. As protein: CSASETYCGYTF.

On this clonotype itself: A much larger clone sits a single nucleotide away, making a read error possible. The chain joins TRBV10-3 to TRBJ1-2; perhaps TRBD1 as D (6 bases). Per the germline V gene, CDR1 is ENHRY and CDR2 is SYGVKD. V was clipped by 3 bases and J by 5 bases, with 16 bases between them. CDR3 length equals 15 residues. This chain's CDR3 is CAISDSGTPCYGYTF. The CDR3 coding sequence is TGTGCCATCAGTGACTCCGGGACACCTTGTTATGGCTACACCTTC.

In the case of this clonotype: Possible read error: a much larger clone is one base away. V and J are TRBV4-1 and TRBJ1-4; D possibly corresponds to TRBD1 (5 bases). V gave up 0 bases and J gave up 4 bases, with 12 bases separating them. Germline V lookup: CDR1 MGHRA, CDR2 YSYEKL. The CDR3 extends over 16 amino acids. CDR3 protein: CASSQEGSGGNEKLFF. DNA for the CDR3: TGCGCCAGCAGCCAAGAGGGGTCGGGGGGTAATGAAAAACTGTTTTTT.

A word on this clonotype: One end of the junction is discordant with germline, which a read error may explain. The gene calls are TRBV6-5 and TRBJ2-3; TRBD2 aligns across 11 bases. The CDR3 is 15 residues long. Germline CDR1 MNHEY, CDR2 SVGAGI. CDR3 in amino acids: CASSSLAGDTGTRYF. As DNA, the CDR3 is TGTGCCAGCAGCTCACTAGCGGGGGACACAGGTACGCGGTATTTT.

This clonotype occurred many times. This chain links TRBV6-2 or TRBV6-3 with TRBJ2-7; possible D gene TRBD1, 6 bases. Germline CDR1 reads MNHEY; CDR2 reads SVGEGT. Between the trimmed V and J ends, which lost 7 bases and 2 bases, there was a span of 24 bases. This CDR3 contains 17 residues. In nucleotides, the CDR3 is TGTGCCAGCACAAAGGGCAGGGGATTCCTCGACCCCTACGAGCAGTACTTC. This encodes CASTKGRGFLDPYEQYF.

In this sample, this clonotype turned up many times. The rearrangement links TRBV12-3 or TRBV12-4 to TRBJ2-7, with 8 bases lining up with TRBD2. V shed 6 bases, J shed 0 bases, and the junction held 4 bases outside the gene matches. The CDR3 loop spans 14 amino acids. In DNA, the CDR3 is TGTGCCAGCAGGGAGCGGGGGAGCTCCTACGAGCAGTACTTC. This sequence encodes CASRERGSSYEQYF.